The source of this T cell receptor beta chain is a study of blood T cell repertoires in COVID-19. Across the study: Both acute and convalescent COVID-19 samples were obtained from the United States, Italy and Spain.

Assignment of participants to cohorts was predicated upon participant-reported clinical history. Recovery meant two consecutive negative NP/OP PCR tests, professional clearance, or resolved symptoms. Original methodology: From reference gene primer amplification, estimates of nucleated cell counts were derived. The method was immunoSEQ multiplex PCR; TCRdb's version includes in-frame clones alone and lacks a portion of them. The DNA gave D and trimming, while V, J and clone size come from that table. Among 150,000 to 200,000 clones listed, around 80% were seen once. The CDR3 consists of 14 residues. Trimming pared 0 bases from V and 7 bases from J, leaving 10 bases between. Germline lookup yields CDR1 MGHRA and CDR2 YSYEKL.

The receptor was derived from a woman aged 55-69 years who had recovered from COVID-19. The material sequenced was PBMCs or T cells enriched from blood (not recorded which). V is TRBV4-1 and J is TRBJ2-1; the D gene is possibly TRBD2 (5 bases). CDR3 loop: CASSQEEPGNEQFF. CDR3 nucleotide sequence: TGCGCCAGCAGCCAAGAGGAACCGGGAAATGAGCAGTTCTTC.